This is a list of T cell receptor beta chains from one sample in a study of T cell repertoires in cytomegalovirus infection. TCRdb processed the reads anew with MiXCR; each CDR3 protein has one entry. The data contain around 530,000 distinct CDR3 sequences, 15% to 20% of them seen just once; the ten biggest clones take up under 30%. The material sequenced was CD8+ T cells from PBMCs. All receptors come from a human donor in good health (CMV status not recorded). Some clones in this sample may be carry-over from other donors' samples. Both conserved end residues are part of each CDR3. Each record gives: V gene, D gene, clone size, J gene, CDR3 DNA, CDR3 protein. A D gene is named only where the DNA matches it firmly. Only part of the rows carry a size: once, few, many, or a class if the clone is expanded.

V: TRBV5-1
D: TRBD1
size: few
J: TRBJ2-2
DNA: TGCGCCAGCAGCCCAGGGACAGGGTGGCGCACCGGGGAGCTGTTTTTT
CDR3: CASSPGTGWRTGELFF

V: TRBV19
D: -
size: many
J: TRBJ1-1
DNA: TGTGCCAGTGGGGGACACTTGAACACTGAAGCTTTCTTT
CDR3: CASGGHLNTEAFF

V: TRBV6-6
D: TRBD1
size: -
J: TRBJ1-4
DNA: TGTGCCAGCAGTTACATTGGAGGGGGCTTGGAAAAACTGTTTTTT
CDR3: CASSYIGGGLEKLFF

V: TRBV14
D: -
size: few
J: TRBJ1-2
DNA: TGTGCCAGCAGCCAAGATCGAGGGGGGTATGGCTACACCTTC
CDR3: CASSQDRGGYGYTF

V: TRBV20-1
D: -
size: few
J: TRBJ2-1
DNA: TGCAGTGCTAGAGATGAAACTACCGCCTACAATGAGCAGTTCTTC
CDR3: CSARDETTAYNEQFF

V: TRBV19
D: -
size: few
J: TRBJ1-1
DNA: TGTGCCAGTAGGGTTGGGGAAGGGAACACTGAAGCTTTCTTT
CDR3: CASRVGEGNTEAFF

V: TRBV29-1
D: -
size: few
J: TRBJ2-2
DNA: TGCAGCGTTAACCTACACACCGGGGAGCTGTTTTTT
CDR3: CSVNLHTGELFF

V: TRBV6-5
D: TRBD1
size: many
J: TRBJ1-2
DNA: TGTGCCAGCAGTTACGTGTCGTGGACAGGGCGGCAGTATGGCTACACCTTC
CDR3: CASSYVSWTGRQYGYTF

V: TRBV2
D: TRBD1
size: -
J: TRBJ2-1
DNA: TGTGCCAGCATCCCGGGACAGGGGGCCTACAATGAGCAGTTCTTC
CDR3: CASIPGQGAYNEQFF

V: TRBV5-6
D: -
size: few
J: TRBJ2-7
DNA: TGTGCCTCACAACAGGACAAAGAGTCCTACGAGCAGTACTTC
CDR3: CASQQDKESYEQYF

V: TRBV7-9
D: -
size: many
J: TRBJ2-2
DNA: TGTGCCAGCAGCCTTCCAGGCCAGGCGAACACCGGGGAGCTGTTTTTT
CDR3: CASSLPGQANTGELFF

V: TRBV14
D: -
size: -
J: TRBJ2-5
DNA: TGTGCCAGCAGCCAATTCGGGGGGCAGGGGGTACGAGAGACCCAGTACTTC
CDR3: CASSQFGGQGVRETQYF

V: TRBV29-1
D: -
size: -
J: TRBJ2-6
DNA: TGCAGCGTTGCTCAGGATAGGGCCAACGTCCTGACTTTC
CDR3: CSVAQDRANVLTF

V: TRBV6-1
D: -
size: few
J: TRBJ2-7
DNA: TGTGCCAGCAGTTTAAAGGCCCACGAGCAGTACTTC
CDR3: CASSLKAHEQYF

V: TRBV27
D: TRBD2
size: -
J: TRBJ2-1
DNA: TGTGCCAGCAGGGCCAGCGGGAGGGCCCGGGATGAGCAGTTCTTC
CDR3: CASRASGRARDEQFF

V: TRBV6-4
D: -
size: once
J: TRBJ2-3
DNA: TGTGCCAGCAGTGACGACGGGGGCAGCCACGCTAGCACAAATACGCAGTATTTT
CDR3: CASSDDGGSHASTNTQYF

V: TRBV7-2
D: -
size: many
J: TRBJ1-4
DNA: TGTGCCAGCAGCCTGGGACGGCCCAATGAAAAACTGTTTTTT
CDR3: CASSLGRPNEKLFF

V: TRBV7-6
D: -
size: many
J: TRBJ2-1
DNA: TGTGCCAGCAGCTTAGGAGGGGGGGGGCTCAATGAGCAGTTCTTC
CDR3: CASSLGGGGLNEQFF

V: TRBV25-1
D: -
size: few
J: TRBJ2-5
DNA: TGTGCCAGCAGTGAATCTCACAGTCAAGAGACCCAGTACTTC
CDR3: CASSESHSQETQYF

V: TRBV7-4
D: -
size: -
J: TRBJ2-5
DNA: TGTGCCAGCAGTGCCTGGAATGACCAAGAGACCCAGTACTTC
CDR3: CASSAWNDQETQYF

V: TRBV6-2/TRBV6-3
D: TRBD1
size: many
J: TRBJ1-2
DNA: TGTGCCAGCAGTTTGGTGGGACAGGGGAACTATGGCTACACCTTC
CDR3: CASSLVGQGNYGYTF

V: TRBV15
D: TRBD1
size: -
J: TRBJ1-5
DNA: TGTGCCATCAGCGACAGGGCGTACGGCAATCAGCCCCAGCATTTT
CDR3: CAISDRAYGNQPQHF

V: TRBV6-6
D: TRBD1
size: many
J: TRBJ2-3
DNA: TGTGCCAGCAGTCGACAGGGTGCCACAGATACGCAGTATTTT
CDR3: CASSRQGATDTQYF

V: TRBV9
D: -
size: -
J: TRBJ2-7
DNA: TGTGCCAGCAGCGTAGGAGACATCTACGAGCAGTACTTC
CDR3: CASSVGDIYEQYF

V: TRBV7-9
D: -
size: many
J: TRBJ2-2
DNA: TGTGCCAGCAGCCTACCCCCGCAGGTCACCGGGGAGCTGTTTTTT
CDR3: CASSLPPQVTGELFF

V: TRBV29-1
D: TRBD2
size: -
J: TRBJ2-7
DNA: TGCAGCGTGACTAGCGGCGTTACCTACGAGCAGTACTTC
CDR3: CSVTSGVTYEQYF

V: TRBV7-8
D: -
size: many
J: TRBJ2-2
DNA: TGTGCCAGCAGCACTCCTTTGATCGGGGAGCTGTTTTTT
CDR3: CASSTPLIGELFF

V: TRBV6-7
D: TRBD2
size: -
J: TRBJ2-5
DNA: TGTGCCAGCAGTTGTGATCCGGGAGGGCACCAAGAGACCCAGTACTTC
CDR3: CASSCDPGGHQETQYF

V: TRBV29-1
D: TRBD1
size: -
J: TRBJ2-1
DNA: TGCAGCGCCCTCGGGACAGTTATATTCTTC
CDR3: CSALGTVIFF

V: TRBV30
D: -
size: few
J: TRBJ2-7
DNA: TGTGCCTGGAGTGTAGGCGGATTCCTCTACGAGCAGTACTTC
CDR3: CAWSVGGFLYEQYF

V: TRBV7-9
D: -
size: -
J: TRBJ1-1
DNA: TGTGCCAGCAGCTCCCAATTTTCATGGGCTGAAGCTTTCTTT
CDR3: CASSSQFSWAEAFF

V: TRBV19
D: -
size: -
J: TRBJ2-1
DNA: TGTGCCAGTAGAAATCGGGATGAGAAGTTCTTC
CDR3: CASRNRDEKFF

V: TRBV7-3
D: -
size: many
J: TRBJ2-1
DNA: TGTGCCAGCAGCTCGAAGATTGGTAACAATGAGCAGTTCTTC
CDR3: CASSSKIGNNEQFF

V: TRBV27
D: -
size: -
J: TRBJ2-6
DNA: TGTGCCAGCAGCAGCTTTGCTGGGGCCAACGTCCTGACTTTC
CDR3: CASSSFAGANVLTF

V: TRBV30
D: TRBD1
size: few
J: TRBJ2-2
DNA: TGTGCCTGGATTGGTGAGACAGGGATGAACACCGGGGAGCTGTTTTTT
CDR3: CAWIGETGMNTGELFF

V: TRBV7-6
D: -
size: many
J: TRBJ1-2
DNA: TGTGCCAGCAGCTTAGATGAGGGGTCGGGGTCCAACTATGGCTACACCTTC
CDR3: CASSLDEGSGSNYGYTF

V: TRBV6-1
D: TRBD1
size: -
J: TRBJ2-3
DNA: TGTGCCAGCAGGGCACAGGGGGTCACAGATACGCAGTATTTT
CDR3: CASRAQGVTDTQYF

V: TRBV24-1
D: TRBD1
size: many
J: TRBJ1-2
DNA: TGTGCCACCAGTGATAAATCGACAGGGGTCGGCGGCTACACCTTC
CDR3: CATSDKSTGVGGYTF

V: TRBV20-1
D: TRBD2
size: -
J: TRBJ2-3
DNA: TGCAGTGCTTCGACTAGCGGGGGGGCCAGGACAGATACGCAGTATTTT
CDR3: CSASTSGGARTDTQYF

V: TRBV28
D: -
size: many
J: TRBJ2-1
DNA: TGTGCCAGCAGTTTAGCAGTTAACTTACGGTACAATGAGCAGTTCTTC
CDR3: CASSLAVNLRYNEQFF

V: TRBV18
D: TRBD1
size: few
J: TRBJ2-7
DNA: TGTGCCAGCTCAGACAGGACAGGGAATGGCTACGAGCAGTACTTC
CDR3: CASSDRTGNGYEQYF

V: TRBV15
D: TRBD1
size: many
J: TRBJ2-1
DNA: TGTGCCACTGACAGGGGACGGGACAATGAGCAGTTCTTC
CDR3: CATDRGRDNEQFF